What follows describes a single T cell receptor (beta chain). Its specificity is unknown. The record originates from a study of graft-versus-host responses after intestinal transplantation. The germline gives CDR1 MDHEN, CDR2 SYDVKM. The CDR3 is 16 residues long. The junction had 6 bases not matched to a gene; V was cut back by 5 bases and J by 1 base. Overall study findings and caveats: Some GvH clones appeared in ileal mucosa or blood before recipient bone marrow. Allografts carried high graft-versus-host to host-versus-graft clonal ratios in patients having graft-donor T cell macrochimerism.

Clones were read by immunoSEQ multiplex PCR, and TCRdb kept only the in-frame ones, dropping some. The sample contains 130,000 or so clones, over 90% of which appear only once. The clonotype was recovered from a human donor who received an intestinal transplant. This sequence joins TRBV28 and TRBJ1-2, with 11 bases lining up with TRBD1. The specimen was unstimulated CD4+ T cells sorted from spleen or lymph node cells, collected before intestinal transplant. CDR3 sequence reads: CASSPTGTGGNYGYTF. DNA of the CDR3: TGTGCCAGCAGTCCTACGGGGACAGGGGGTAACTATGGCTACACCTTC.